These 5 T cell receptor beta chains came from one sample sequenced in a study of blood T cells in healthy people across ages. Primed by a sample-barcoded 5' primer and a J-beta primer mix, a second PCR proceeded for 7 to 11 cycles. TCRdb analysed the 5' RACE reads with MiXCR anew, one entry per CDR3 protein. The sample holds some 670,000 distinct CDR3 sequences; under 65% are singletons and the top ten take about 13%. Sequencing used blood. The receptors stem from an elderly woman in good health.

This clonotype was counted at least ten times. The DNA of the CDR3 is TGCGCCAGCAGCCCTTTGGGACAGGTCGTTGCTGAAAAACTGTTTTTT. Encoded protein: CASSPLGQVVAEKLFF. The V and J genes are TRBV4-1 and TRBJ1-4; 8 nucleotides line up with TRBD1. The CDR3 extends over 16 amino acids. Germline trimming cut 4 bases from V and 7 bases from J; bases unmatched to any gene: 11. Germline CDR1 and CDR2: MGHRA and YSYEKL.

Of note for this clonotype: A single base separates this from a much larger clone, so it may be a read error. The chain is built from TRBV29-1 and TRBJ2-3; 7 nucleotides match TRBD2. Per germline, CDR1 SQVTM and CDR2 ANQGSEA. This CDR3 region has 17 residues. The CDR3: CSVGGGSGGSSTETQYF. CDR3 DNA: TGCAGCGTTGGGGGGGGTAGCGGAGGATCTAGCACAGAGACGCAGTATTTT.

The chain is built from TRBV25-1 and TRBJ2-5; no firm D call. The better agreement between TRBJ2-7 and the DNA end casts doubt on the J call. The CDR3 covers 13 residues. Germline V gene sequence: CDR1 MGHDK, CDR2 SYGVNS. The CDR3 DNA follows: TGTGCCAGCAAAAAGAGTGTTTCCCACGAGCAGTACTTC. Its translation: CASKKSVSHEQYF.

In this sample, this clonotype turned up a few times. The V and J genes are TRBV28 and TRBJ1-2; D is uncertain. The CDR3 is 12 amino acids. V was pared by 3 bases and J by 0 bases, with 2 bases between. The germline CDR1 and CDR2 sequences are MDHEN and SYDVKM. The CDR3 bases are TGTGCCAGCAGTTTCTCTAACTATGGCTACACCTTC. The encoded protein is CASSFSNYGYTF.

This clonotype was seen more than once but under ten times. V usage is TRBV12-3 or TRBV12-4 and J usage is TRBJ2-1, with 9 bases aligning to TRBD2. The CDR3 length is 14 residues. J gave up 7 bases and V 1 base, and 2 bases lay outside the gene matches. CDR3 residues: CASSLVAGENEQFF. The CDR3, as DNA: TGTGCCAGCAGTTTAGTAGCGGGGGAGAATGAGCAGTTCTTC.